This TCR beta chain was obtained from a study of HIV-infected patients and healthy controls. Study results and caveats: Untreated HIV+ repertoires had roughly threefold fewer distinct CDR3s and lower Shannon diversity than healthy controls. Compared with controls, mean Gini indices were significantly raised in HIV-infected repertoires, possibly indicating oligoclonality. Slight age and sex differences between study cohorts did not explain the diversity differences.

The CDR3 runs to 16 residues. J gave up 6 bases and V 5 bases, and 12 bases lay outside the gene matches. The germline CDR1 and CDR2 sequences are SGHAT and FQNNGV. Approximately 500 ng RNA was reverse transcribed with alpha and beta constant-region primers. Using multiplexing indices, alpha and beta chain libraries were generated apart by chain-specific third strand synthesis. Ligation attached cDNA to a 5' RACE adapter that carried a random hexamer and SP2 site. TCRdb re-called the 5' RACE reads with MiXCR, one entry per CDR3 protein. Among about 18,000 distinct CDR3 sequences listed, 9% to 15% were seen once. This clonotype was seen just once. What it recognizes is unknown. Whole blood was used without fractionation, so all unsorted peripheral T cells were included.

Sequenced input: blood. The sequence came from an adult in good health. The chain recombines TRBV11-2 with TRBJ2-3, with 9 bases matching TRBD2. Here the CDR3 DNA reads TGTGCCAGCAGCCGTAGCGGGGGCTCCCTAACCGATACGCAGTATTTT. Residues: CASSRSGGSLTDTQYF.